Below are 10 T cell receptor beta chains sequenced from a single sample in a study of Graves' ophthalmopathy and Graves' hyperthyroidism. Researchers took RNA transcripts and amplified TCR beta CDR3 regions from them. The first round was an RT-PCR with HTBI primers, and the second round was a multiplex PCR. TCRdb used MiXCR to reprocess the multiplex PCR reads, holding one entry per CDR3 protein. The sample shows approximately 700,000 distinct CDR3 sequences, 40% of them seen only once. The source material was peripheral blood. These TCRs come from an adult man with Graves' ophthalmopathy.

The rearrangement joins TRBV14 to TRBJ2-7, with 9 bases identical to TRBD1. Trimming at V came to 3 bases and at J to 1 base, leaving 4 bases not matched to a gene. The CDR3 extends over 15 amino acids. CDR1 and CDR2 from the germline V gene are SGHDN and FVKESK. The CDR3: CASSHGQGQSYEQYF. The CDR3 nucleotides read TGTGCCAGCAGCCATGGACAGGGGCAGTCCTACGAGCAGTACTTC.

This clonotype was picked up many times. The CDR3 protein is CASSESGSYEQYF. CDR3 nucleotides: TGCGCCAGCAGTGAGTCAGGGAGCTACGAGCAGTACTTC. This rearrangement joins TRBV10-1 to TRBJ2-7; TRBD2 is a possible D gene (5 bases). CDR3 length: 13 residues. V lost 0 bases and J lost 3, with 6 bases in between. Germline V gives CDR1 WNHNN, CDR2 SYGVQD (reference sequence).

This clonotype was picked up many times. J is TRBJ2-7 and V is TRBV24-1; 9 nucleotides line up with TRBD1. This CDR3 contains 16 residues. V shed 4 bases, J shed 2 bases, and the junction held 8 bases outside the gene matches. Per the germline V gene, CDR1 is KGHDR and CDR2 is SFDVKD. The CDR3: CATSDPGTGHPYEQYF. CDR3 coding DNA: TGTGCCACCAGTGACCCTGGGACAGGGCACCCCTACGAGCAGTACTTC.

This clonotype was seen a few times. This rearrangement joins TRBV7-9 to TRBJ2-5; 12 bases line up with TRBD2. Germline CDR1 is SEHNR and CDR2 is FQNEAQ (reference sequence). The CDR3 is made up of 12 amino acids. After removal of 10 bases from V and 4 bases from J, the junction contained 1 base not matched to a gene. CDR3 residues: CAMGLAGETQYF. As DNA, the CDR3 is TGTGCCATGGGACTAGCGGGAGAGACCCAGTACTTC.

The chain links TRBV7-3 to TRBJ1-1; possible D gene TRBD1, 5 bases. The V and J ends lost 4 bases and 2 bases respectively, with 17 bases between them. From germline, CDR1 is SGHTA and CDR2 FQGTGA. The CDR3 totals 16 residues. The CDR3 protein is CASSWLGAGGNTEAFF. Written as DNA, the CDR3 is TGTGCCAGCAGCTGGCTAGGGGCCGGGGGAAACACTGAAGCTTTCTTT. The variable domain in full, completed from reference TRBV7-3 and TRBJ1-1, reads GAGVSQTPSNKVTEKGKYVELRCDPISGHTALYWYRQSLGQGPEFLIYFQGTGAADDSGLPNDRFFAVRPEGSVSTLKIQRTERGDSAVYLCASSWLGAGGNTEAFFGQGTRLTVV.

This clonotype has a handful of counts. The chain recombines TRBV19 with TRBJ1-3; D uncertain. This CDR3 spans 15 amino acids. Germline values: CDR1 LNHDA, CDR2 SQIVND (reference sequence). The V and J ends lost 7 bases and 4 bases respectively, with 17 bases between them. The CDR3 is CASIPQDLIGNTIYF. CDR3 DNA: TGTGCCAGTATTCCCCAGGACCTGATCGGAAACACCATATATTTT.

This clonotype was recorded many times. The chain recombines TRBV7-9 with TRBJ1-6; no reliable D call. The CDR3 has 13 amino acids. V lost 5 bases and J lost 10, with 12 bases in between. CDR1 and CDR2 from the germline V gene are SEHNR and FQNEAQ (reference sequence). The CDR3 DNA reads TGTGCCAGCAGCCCAGGAGCGGGGTCACCCCTCCACTTT. Translating it yields CASSPGAGSPLHF.

V is TRBV29-1 and J is TRBJ2-7; D remains ambiguous. V shed 7 bases and J shed 6 bases, with 13 bases lying between them. The CDR3 loop spans 11 amino acids. Germline CDR1 and CDR2: SQVTM and ANQGSEA. CDR3 coding DNA: TGCAGCGGTGGTGGGGATCGCGAGCAGTACTTC. Its translation: CSGGGDREQYF.

The rearrangement links TRBV7-9 to TRBJ1-2; 8 bases agree with TRBD1. CDR3 length: 14 residues. CDR1 is SEHNR and CDR2 is FQNEAQ in the germline V gene (reference sequence). Trimming at V came to 5 bases and at J to 4 bases, leaving 6 bases not matched to a gene. The CDR3 DNA sequence: TGTGCCAGCAGCAAGGACGGACAGGGCTATGGCTACACCTTC. Encoded protein: CASSKDGQGYGYTF.

V usage is TRBV2 and J usage is TRBJ1-6, with TRBD1 matching 8 bases. In germline, CDR1 is SNHLY, CDR2 FYNNEI. After removal of 3 bases from V and 11 bases from J, the junction contained 6 bases not matched to a gene. The CDR3 totals 14 residues. The CDR3: CASSETGASAPLHF. The CDR3 DNA follows: TGTGCCAGCAGTGAGACAGGGGCGTCGGCACCCCTCCACTTT.